The following is a TCR beta chain sequence with its context. This clonotype appeared many times. Its binding antigen is unknown. Base qualities are missing; no much larger clone stands one base away. The library was made by 5' RACE. Sequencing took place on an Illumina HiSeq 2500. The second PCR ran for roughly 7 to 12 cycles and used a J-beta primer mix along with a sample-barcoded 5' primer. Each TCR beta cDNA molecule received a unique molecular identifier from a template-switch 5' adaptor carrying 12 random nucleotides. Each sample yielded at least 3 million CDR3-containing paired-end reads. First-strand cDNA synthesis was performed from all RNA using the Mint cDNA synthesis kit, with priming by a TRBC-specific oligonucleotide. All cDNA was treated with uracil-DNA glycosylase and then went through a first 18-cycle PCR with the universal primers M1SS and BC2_uni_R. In the original analysis: For normalization, 1 million high-quality reads, each with a distinct molecular identifier, were randomly selected from each sample. Reads sharing molecular identifiers were discarded rather than binned into consensus sequences. MiTCR, run with a Q25 quality threshold and the strictest error-elimination algorithm, handled CDR3 identification, clonotype clustering and error correction. A nonparametric unseen species model using Euler transformation provided a lower-bound estimate of total TCR beta diversity. TCRdb applied fastp at Q25 and MiXCR to the public reads, then kept only in-frame beta chains. Each CDR3 protein appears once, grouped with its most common genes and DNA. The V and J calls reflect TCRdb's pipeline rather than the authors' work. Here the sample has about 1,500,000 distinct CDR3 sequences; 42% occur a single time. The leading ten clones occupy around 8% of the sample.

Trimming costs V 0 bases and J 5 bases, and their ends lie 7 bases apart. The germline V gene (reference sequence) specifies LGHDT as CDR1 and YNNKEL as CDR2. The CDR3 holds 13 amino acids from the cysteine to the phenylalanine. The retained sequence is limited to the CDR3, 39 bases, with the frame set at the first base. The sample is drawn from a study of blood T cells in healthy people across ages (dated by TCRdb to between 2014 and 2016). Regarding the complete study: In model experiments, template switching captured roughly one uniquely barcoded TCR beta cDNA molecule for every two T cells. Using the same blood draw, the study looked at two additional independent replicas of 1 million unique cDNA reads for two donors, one aged 18 to 30 and the other aged 80 or older. Donors of different ages were randomly distributed across sequencing lanes to avoid experimental bias. Using deep sequencing normalized with unique cDNA molecular identifiers, the study measured how TCR beta repertoire diversity changes with age. Donors were grouped into four age groups: young (average approximately 15 years), middle-aged (around 39), aged (about 60) and long-lived (approximately 75). What the study reported, not specific to this receptor: Total diversity estimates from one million sequenced T cells were considered lower bounds and underestimates. Donor CMV infection status was unknown, potentially confounding age-related changes in expanded clonotypes. There was a strong correlation between observed TCR beta diversity and the percentage of naive T cells measured by flow cytometry. As age increased, observed TCR beta diversity per million T cells dropped in a roughly linear way, and a significant reduction was already evident by age roughly 40. Because profiling used bulk unsorted PBMCs, naive and antigen-experienced compartments could not be compared conclusively. Compared with the aged group, more naive CD4+ T cells, fewer expanded clones and increased TCR diversity were shown by the long-lived group, suggesting age selection.

The roughly 39 donors, aged about 6 to 95 years, were systemically healthy Caucasian individuals from Russia. Each donor gave 8 to 10 milliliters of peripheral blood, drawn into EDTA-treated Vacutainer tubes. Ficoll-Paque density-gradient centrifugation was used to isolate PBMCs, with at least 6.5 million per sample. Total RNA was extracted from PBMCs with Trizol reagent, with at least 6 micrograms obtained per sample. For every donor, flow cytometry on a PBMC aliquot measured the percentage of naive CD45RAhigh/CD27high T cells. This chain is built from TRBV3-1 and TRBJ1-1, with an unclear D gene assignment. Sequencing used blood. The source is a young woman in good health. CDR3 sequence: CASSQEGVTEAFF. The DNA is TGTGCCAGCAGCCAAGAAGGTGTTACTGAAGCTTTCTTT.